Sequencing of this T cell receptor (beta chain) was carried out in a study of T cell repertoires in cytomegalovirus infection. The study, taken as a whole, reports: Cumulative frequency of public TCR beta families picked out carriers of CMV plus the relevant HLA.

TCRdb itself ran the reads through MiXCR, one entry per CDR3 protein. The data contain under 200,000 distinct CDR3 sequences, about a tenth of them singletons. Concerning this clonotype: The antigen remains unidentified.

The receptor comes from a human donor in good health (CMV status not recorded). Some clones in this sample may be carry-over from other donors' samples. Sequenced input: PBMCs.

The CDR3 nucleotides are TGTGCCAGCAGCTTGGTGGGGACGAGCAATCAGCCCCAGCATTTT. It specifies CASSLVGTSNQPQHF. V and J are TRBV5-5 and TRBJ1-5, with a weak D call TRBD1 (5 bases). Germline V gene lookup returns CDR1 SGHKS and CDR2 YYEKEE (reference sequence). The CDR3 sequence is 15 residues long. V dropped 0 bases and J dropped 1 base, with 8 bases sitting between them.